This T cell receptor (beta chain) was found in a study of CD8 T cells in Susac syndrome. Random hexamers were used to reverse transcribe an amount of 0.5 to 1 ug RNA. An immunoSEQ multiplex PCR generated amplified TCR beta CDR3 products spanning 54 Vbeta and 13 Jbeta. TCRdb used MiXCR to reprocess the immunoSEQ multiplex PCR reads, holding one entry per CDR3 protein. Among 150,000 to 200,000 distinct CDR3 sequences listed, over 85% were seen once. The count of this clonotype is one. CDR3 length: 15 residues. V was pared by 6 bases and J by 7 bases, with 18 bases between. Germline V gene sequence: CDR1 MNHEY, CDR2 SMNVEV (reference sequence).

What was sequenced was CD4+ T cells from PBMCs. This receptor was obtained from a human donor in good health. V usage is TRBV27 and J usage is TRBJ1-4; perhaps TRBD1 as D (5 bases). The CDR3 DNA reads TGTGCCAGCAGCCATGCCGGGACGGGGGTTGAAAAACTGTTTTTT. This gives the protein CASSHAGTGVEKLFF.